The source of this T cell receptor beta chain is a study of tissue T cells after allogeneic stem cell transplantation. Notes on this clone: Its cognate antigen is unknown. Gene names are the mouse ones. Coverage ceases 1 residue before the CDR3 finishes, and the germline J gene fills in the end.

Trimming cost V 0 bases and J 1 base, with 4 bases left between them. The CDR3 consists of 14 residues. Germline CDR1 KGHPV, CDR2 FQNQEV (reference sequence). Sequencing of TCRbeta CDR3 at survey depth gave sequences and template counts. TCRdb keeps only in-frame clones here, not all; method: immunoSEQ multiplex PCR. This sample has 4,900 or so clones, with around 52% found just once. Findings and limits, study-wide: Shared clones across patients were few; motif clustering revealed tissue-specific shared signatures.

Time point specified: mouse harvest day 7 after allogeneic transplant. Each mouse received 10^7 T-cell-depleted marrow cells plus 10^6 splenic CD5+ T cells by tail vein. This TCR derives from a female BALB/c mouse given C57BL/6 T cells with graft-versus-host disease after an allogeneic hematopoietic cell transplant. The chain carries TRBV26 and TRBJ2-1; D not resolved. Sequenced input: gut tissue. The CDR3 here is CASSLSPNYAEQFF. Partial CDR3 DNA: TGTGCCAGCAGTCTGTCTCCCAACTATGCTGAGCAGTTC.